The 18 T cell receptor beta chains below were found in one sample sequenced in a study of beta chain features in type 1 diabetes. Sequenced material consisted of expressed TCRB transcripts (all of the isolated RNA was reverse transcribed). Here immunoSEQ multiplex PCR was the method, and the copy in TCRdb shows in-frame clones only, minus some. This sample has around 500,000 clones, with roughly an eighth found just once. Material: naive CD4+ T cells from blood. These receptors originate from a woman between 18 and 29 years old in good health.

This clone was recorded a few times. This same CDR3 is encoded by further DNA sequences in the sample. The chain employs TRBV6-5 and TRBJ1-1; the D is unclear. The V end lost 4 bases, the J end lost 1 base, and 10 bases lay between the germline ends. Germline V gene sequence: CDR1 MNHEY, CDR2 SVGAGI. This CDR3 comprises 14 residues. The DNA for the CDR3 is TGTGCCAGCAGTTCGGGGAGGAGGAACACTGAAGCTTTCTTT. Translating gives CASSSGRRNTEAFF.

The rearrangement uses TRBV2 and TRBJ2-7; 7 bases map to TRBD2. The CDR3 runs to 13 residues. The V gene's germline CDR1 is SNHLY and CDR2 FYNNEI. J gave up 2 bases and V 6 bases, and 4 bases lay outside the gene matches. For the CDR3, the DNA is TGTGCCAGCAGCCCTGGACTAGCCTACGAGCAGTACTTC. It specifies CASSPGLAYEQYF.

The chain employs TRBV7-2 and TRBJ2-4, with a possible D match to TRBD2 (5 bases). The CDR3 spans 16 residues. V dropped 5 bases and J dropped 8 bases, with 22 bases sitting between them. Germline V gene sequence: CDR1 SGHTA, CDR2 FQGNSA. The CDR3 nucleotides are TGTGCCAGCAGCCTTAAATCTACCGGGATCCACCACATTCAGTACTTC. Its protein is CASSLKSTGIHHIQYF.

In its sample, this clone was seen a few times. The chain recombines TRBV9 with TRBJ1-4, with D possibly TRBD1 on 5 matching bases. The CDR3 runs to 14 residues. In germline, CDR1 is SGDLS, CDR2 YYNGEE. The V gene lost 5 bases and the J gene lost 3 bases, with 11 bases spanning the gap. DNA for the CDR3: TGTGCCAGCAGTATCCCGGGACCTAATGAAAAACTGTTTTTT. This codes for CASSIPGPNEKLFF.

This chain uses TRBV30 with TRBJ1-2; D not certain. The CDR3 spans 13 residues. Germline V CDR1 and CDR2: GTSNPN, SVGIG (reference sequence). Trimming pared 2 bases from V and 6 bases from J, leaving 13 bases between. CDR3 sequence reads: CAWSSGWINGYTF. CDR3 DNA sequence: TGTGCCTGGAGTTCAGGTTGGATAAATGGCTACACCTTC.

This clone came up a few times. The chain uses TRBV29-1 and TRBJ2-1, with a weak D call TRBD1 (6 bases). With 1 base removed from V and 8 bases from J, the gap between germline ends came to 15 bases. In germline, CDR1 is SQVTM, CDR2 ANQGSEA. This CDR3 contains 14 residues. CDR3 DNA: TGCAGCGTTGAAGGGATGCAGGGGTCGTATGAGCAGTTCTTC. Protein: CSVEGMQGSYEQFF.

The chain combines TRBV19 with TRBJ1-1; D gene ambiguous. Trimming removed 6 bases at V and 5 bases at J, with 16 bases between. The CDR3 has 14 amino acids. Germline values: CDR1 LNHDA, CDR2 SQIVND (reference sequence). CDR3 DNA: TGTGCCAGTAGATCGGGATTTCGGAATACTGAAGCTTTCTTT. This sequence encodes CASRSGFRNTEAFF. Combining the CDR3 with reference TRBV19 and TRBJ1-1 gives the whole variable domain DGGITQSPKYLFRKEGQNVTLSCEQNLNHDAMYWYRQDPGQGLRLIYYSQIVNDFQKGDIAEGYSVSREKKESFPLTVTSAQKNPTAFYLCASRSGFRNTEAFFGQGTRLTVV.

This clone was observed a handful of times. This rearrangement joins TRBV4-3 to TRBJ1-1; a weak D match, TRBD1 (6 bases). This CDR3 is 14 amino acids long. V dropped 5 bases and J dropped 2 bases, with 12 bases sitting between them. The V gene's germline CDR1 is LGHNA and CDR2 YSLEER. CDR3 DNA sequence: TGCGCCAGCAGCGACAGGACTGAAAACACTGAAGCTTTCTTT. Protein product: CASSDRTENTEAFF.

V usage is TRBV7-9 and J usage is TRBJ1-3; D might be TRBD1 (5 bases). Deletions cut 7 bases from V and 4 bases from J, with 14 bases between. There are 14 residues in the CDR3. Germline V gene data show CDR1 as SEHNR and CDR2 as FQNEAQ (reference sequence). CDR3 sequence (DNA): TGTGCCAGCACCGTCAGGGTAGCCGGAAACACCATATATTTT. Translation gives CASTVRVAGNTIYF.

In this sample, this clone turned up a few times. This sequence joins TRBV9 and TRBJ2-2, with D maybe TRBD1 (5 bases). The germline V gene has CDR1 SGDLS and CDR2 YYNGEE. The V end lost 4 bases, the J end lost 4 bases, and 11 bases lay between the germline ends. The length of the CDR3 is 14 residues. The CDR3 DNA follows: TGTGCCAGCAGCCCTAACACAGGCACCGGGGAGCTGTTTTTT. Protein product: CASSPNTGTGELFF.

This clone occurred a few times. This chain connects TRBV4-3 to TRBJ1-5; TRBD1 agrees at 7 bases. The CDR3 length is 17 residues. In germline, CDR1 is LGHNA, CDR2 YSLEER. V lost 1 base, J lost 4 bases, and 10 bases stayed unmatched. CDR3 DNA: TGCGCCAGCAGCCAAGTCCGAGGGGGCCCGGGAAATCAGCCCCAGCATTTT. Residues: CASSQVRGGPGNQPQHF.

This clone was counted between two and nine times. This CDR3 reads CASSLATGGTDTQYF. CDR3 coding DNA: TGTGCCAGCAGCTTAGCCACAGGCGGCACAGATACGCAGTATTTT. This sequence joins TRBV7-7 and TRBJ2-3; tentative D call: TRBD1 (5 bases). CDR3 size: 15 residues. Germline V gene lookup returns CDR1 SSHAT and CDR2 FNYEAQ (reference sequence). The V end lost 0 bases, the J end lost 1 base, and 8 bases lay between the germline ends. The entire variable domain, with the rest obtained from reference TRBV7-7 and TRBJ2-3, is as follows: GAGVSQSPRYKVTKRGQDVTLRCDPISSHATLYWYQQALGQGPEFLTYFNYEAQPDKSGLPSDRFSAERPEGSISTLTIQRTEQRDSAMYRCASSLATGGTDTQYFGPGTRLTVL.

This clone showed up just a few times. The J gene is TRBJ1-2, the V gene TRBV2; no clear D. CDR1 and CDR2 (germline): SNHLY, FYNNEI. Trimming removed 3 bases at V and 0 bases at J, with 5 bases between. The CDR3 has 13 amino acids. CDR3 nucleotides: TGTGCCAGCAGTGAGCGCCCTAACTATGGCTACACCTTC. Translation: CASSERPNYGYTF.

The CDR3, as DNA: TGTGCCAGCAGTTCCGCTAGCTCCTACAATGAGCAGTTCTTC. This sequence encodes CASSSASSYNEQFF. The chain couples TRBV27 to TRBJ2-1; unclear D gene. The CDR3 is 14 residues long. CDR1 MNHEY and CDR2 SMNVEV come from the germline V gene (reference sequence). V was shortened by 4 bases and J by 0 bases, with 7 bases between the two germline ends.

The chain couples TRBV7-2 to TRBJ1-2; TRBD1 matches at 9 bases. Germline V gene sequence: CDR1 SGHTA, CDR2 FQGNSA. The CDR3 sequence is 15 residues long. J was trimmed by 4 bases and V by 2 bases; bases with no gene match: 5. CDR3 nucleotide sequence: TGTGCCAGCAGCTTACAACAGGGGGCGGCCTATGGCTACACCTTC. It encodes CASSLQQGAAYGYTF.

This clone was seen more than once but under ten times. V is TRBV25-1 and J is TRBJ1-2; D possibly corresponds to TRBD1 (5 bases). Trimming removed 8 bases from V and 5 bases from J, with 12 bases in between. Germline assignment: CDR1 MGHDK and CDR2 SYGVNS. This CDR3 spans 12 amino acids. The CDR3 reads CASHDPGYGYTF. CDR3 nucleotide sequence: TGTGCCAGCCACGACCCAGGGTATGGCTACACCTTC.

This clone occurred a few times. The V call is TRBV25-1, the J call TRBJ1-6, with D perhaps matching TRBD1 (5 bases). V gave up 3 bases and J gave up 7 bases, with 10 bases separating them. Germline V gene sequence: CDR1 MGHDK, CDR2 SYGVNS. This CDR3 is 14 amino acids long. The chain's CDR3 is CASSELTDNSPLHF. CDR3 sequence (DNA): TGTGCCAGCAGTGAGTTGACAGACAATTCACCCCTCCACTTT. Filled out from reference TRBV25-1 and TRBJ1-6, the complete variable domain reads EADIYQTPRYLVIGTGKKITLECSQTMGHDKMYWYQQDPGMELHLIHYSYGVNSTEKGDLSSESTVSRIRTEHFPLTLESARPSHTSQYLCASSELTDNSPLHFGNGTRLTVT.

This clone has only a few counts. The chain is built from TRBV14 and TRBJ1-1; no definite D call. V was shortened by 4 bases and J by 3 bases, with 9 bases between the two germline ends. Germline assignment: CDR1 SGHDN and CDR2 FVKESK. The CDR3 spans 13 residues. The CDR3 nucleotides are TGTGCCAGCAGCCCCAGAAGGGACACTGAAGCTTTCTTT. Amino acids: CASSPRRDTEAFF.